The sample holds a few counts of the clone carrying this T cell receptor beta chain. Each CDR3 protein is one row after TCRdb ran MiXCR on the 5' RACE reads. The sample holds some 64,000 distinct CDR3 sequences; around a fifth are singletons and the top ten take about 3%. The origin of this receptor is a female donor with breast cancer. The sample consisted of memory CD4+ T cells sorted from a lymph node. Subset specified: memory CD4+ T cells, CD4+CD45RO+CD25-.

CDR3 sequence reads: CASIQAGLTDTQYF. The CDR3 DNA is TGTGCCAGCATCCAGGCAGGGCTAACAGATACGCAGTATTTT. The rearrangement links TRBV7-9 to TRBJ2-3, with D perhaps TRBD1 (5 bases). Germline V gene sequence: CDR1 SEHNR, CDR2 FQNEAQ (reference sequence). V was shortened by 7 bases and J by 3 bases, with 14 bases between the two germline ends. The CDR3 length is 14 residues. Complete variable domain (other parts from reference TRBV7-9 and TRBJ2-3): DTGVSQNPRHKITKRGQNVTFRCDPISEHNRLYWYRQTLGQGPEFLTYFQNEAQLEKSRLLSDRFSAERPKGSFSTLEIQRTEQGDSAMYLCASIQAGLTDTQYFGPGTRLTVL.